These 30 T cell receptor beta chains originate from one sample sequenced in a study of neoadjuvant nivolumab and ipilimumab in lung cancer. Clones were sequenced by immunoSEQ multiplex PCR, and TCRdb holds only the in-frame ones, with some missing. The table has about 20,000 clones, roughly 76% seen once; the top ten hold 7.5% to 9.5%. This specimen was tumor tissue, taken after neoadjuvant nivolumab, alone or with ipilimumab, at or shortly before surgery. The origin of the receptors is an adult with non-small cell lung cancer.

The CDR3 spells CASKTSGGAGEQFF. CDR3 DNA: TGTGCCAGCAAAACTAGCGGGGGGGCAGGTGAGCAGTTCTTC. This chain connects TRBV2 to TRBJ2-1, with 13 bases matching TRBD2. The junction had 6 bases not matched to a gene; V was cut back by 7 bases and J by 9 bases. Germline V CDR1 and CDR2: SNHLY, FYNNEI. CDR3 size: 14 residues.

This chain uses TRBV5-1 with TRBJ1-5; perhaps TRBD1 as D (6 bases). The CDR3 length is 14 residues. The germline CDR1 and CDR2 sequences are SGHRS and YFSETQ. Trimming removed 4 bases from V and 3 bases from J, with 11 bases in between. CDR3 amino acids: CASSPDSLNQPQHF. In DNA form, the CDR3 reads TGCGCCAGCAGCCCGGACAGCCTCAATCAGCCCCAGCATTTT.

The chain links TRBV5-5 to TRBJ1-1; D remains unclear. This CDR3 comprises 14 residues. CDR1 is SGHKS, CDR2 YYEKEE, per germline (reference sequence). V lost 2 bases, J lost 0 bases, and 8 bases lay in between. CDR3 loop: CASSFGNLNTEAFF. CDR3 bases: TGTGCCAGCAGCTTCGGGAACTTGAACACTGAAGCTTTCTTT.

This chain joins TRBV11-2 and TRBJ2-7; 7 nucleotides match TRBD1. Germline values: CDR1 SGHAT, CDR2 FQNNGV. CDR3 length: 12 residues. V gave up 5 bases and J gave up 4 bases; unmatched junction bases: 2. CDR3 nucleotides: TGTGCCAGCAGCATCAGGGGGTACGAGCAGTACTTC. The encoded protein is CASSIRGYEQYF.

The chain employs TRBV6-5 and TRBJ1-4, with 8 positions matching TRBD1. V shed 5 bases and J 3 bases; nucleotides not matched to a gene: 5. The CDR3 loop spans 15 amino acids. Germline V gene sequence: CDR1 MNHEY, CDR2 SVGAGI. Here the CDR3 reads CASSHRGRSNEKLFF. Here the CDR3 DNA reads TGTGCCAGCAGTCACAGGGGGAGGTCTAATGAAAAACTGTTTTTT.

V and J are TRBV2 and TRBJ1-2, with 7 nucleotides matching TRBD1. Trimming cost V 0 bases and J 4 bases; bases outside gene matches: 8. The CDR3 has 16 amino acids. The germline V gene has CDR1 SNHLY and CDR2 FYNNEI. CDR3 in DNA: TGTGCCAGCAGTGAAGCGCTTAGGGGGCACGGCTATGGCTACACCTTC. Protein: CASSEALRGHGYGYTF.

This clone came up a few times. The chain recombines TRBV11-2 with TRBJ1-2; tentative D call: TRBD1 (5 bases). This CDR3 is built from 15 residues. The ends were cut back, 5 bases at V and 6 bases at J, with 19 bases in the middle. The germline gives CDR1 SGHAT, CDR2 FQNNGV. This CDR3 is CASSPDPQVLHGYTF. Written as DNA, the CDR3 is TGTGCCAGCAGCCCCGACCCACAGGTGTTGCATGGCTACACCTTC.

The chain employs TRBV27 and TRBJ2-7; 9 bases line up with TRBD1. After removal of 3 bases from V and 3 bases from J, the junction contained 3 bases not matched to a gene. Germline V gives CDR1 MNHEY, CDR2 SMNVEV (reference sequence). CDR3 size: 14 residues. The DNA for the CDR3 is TGTGCCAGCAGTTTTCGGACAGGGGTCTACGAGCAGTACTTC. Protein product: CASSFRTGVYEQYF.

The chain links TRBV5-1 to TRBJ2-3; 9 bases agree with TRBD2. The CDR3 has 15 amino acids. The junction had 5 bases not matched to a gene; V was cut back by 3 bases and J by 3 bases. The germline gives CDR1 SGHRS, CDR2 YFSETQ. CDR3 bases: TGCGCCAGCAGCTCGGTAGCGGGGGTTACAGATACGCAGTATTTT. Translation: CASSSVAGVTDTQYF.

The chain combines TRBV27 with TRBJ2-7; 8 bases map to TRBD1. J gave up 3 bases and V 5 bases, and 6 bases lay outside the gene matches. This CDR3 is built from 14 residues. Per the germline V gene, CDR1 is MNHEY and CDR2 is SMNVEV (reference sequence). The chain's CDR3 is CASSPTGTGYEQYF. The CDR3 DNA reads as TGTGCCAGCAGTCCTACCGGGACAGGCTACGAGCAGTACTTC.

The genes are TRBV18 and TRBJ2-7; either TRBD1 or TRBD2 may supply D (5 bases each). Trimming pared 0 bases from V and 3 bases from J, leaving 27 bases between. Germline lookup yields CDR1 KGHSH and CDR2 LQKENI. The CDR3 sequence is 20 residues long. This CDR3 reads CASSPPERQKSAPDYYEQYF. CDR3 coding DNA: TGTGCCAGCTCACCACCGGAAAGACAGAAATCCGCCCCAGACTACTACGAGCAGTACTTC.

The chain employs TRBV10-3 and TRBJ1-1; TRBD1 matches 7 bases. The V and J ends lost 7 bases and 7 bases, in that order; junction bases with no gene match: 12. Germline CDR1 is ENHRY and CDR2 is SYGVKD. CDR3 length: 14 residues. The CDR3 loop reads CAINPGRGTDEAFF. The CDR3, as DNA: TGTGCCATCAATCCCGGTCGGGGGACAGATGAAGCTTTCTTT.

The V and J genes are TRBV18 and TRBJ1-1, with D possibly TRBD1 on 6 matching bases. V lost 4 bases to trimming and J lost 7 bases, with 19 bases between them. The CDR3 consists of 15 residues. Germline V lookup: CDR1 KGHSH, CDR2 LQKENI. The CDR3 region is CASSRETGTRSEAFF. In nucleotides, the CDR3 is TGTGCCAGCTCACGAGAGACCGGGACACGGAGTGAAGCTTTCTTT. Full variable domain (outside the CDR3, taken from reference TRBV18 and TRBJ1-1): NAGVMQNPRHLVRRRGQEARLRCSPMKGHSHVYWYRQLPEEGLKFMVYLQKENIIDESGMPKERFSAEFPKEGPSILRIQQVVRGDSAAYFCASSRETGTRSEAFFGQGTRLTVV.

The chain recombines TRBV18 with TRBJ1-4; D uncertain. This CDR3 is 13 amino acids long. Germline V CDR1 and CDR2: KGHSH, LQKENI. Trimming pared 6 bases from V and 7 bases from J, leaving 12 bases between. The DNA for the CDR3 is TGTGCCAGCTCCCTTGGGGAGAGTGAAAAACTGTTTTTT. It is translated as CASSLGESEKLFF.

The chain is built from TRBV5-8 and TRBJ1-2; D uncertain. V gave up 0 bases and J gave up 3 bases, with 9 bases separating them. The CDR3 loop spans 14 amino acids. The germline V gene has CDR1 SGHTS and CDR2 YDEGEE. CDR3 residues: CASSLGQDYYGYTF. The CDR3 coding sequence is TGTGCCAGCAGCTTGGGGCAGGACTACTATGGCTACACCTTC.

By proportion, this clone is large. The genes are TRBV15 and TRBJ1-6, with 7 bases that match TRBD1. V dropped 8 bases and J dropped 7; count of bases not matched to a gene: 5. The CDR3 sequence is 13 residues long. Germline CDR1 is LNHNV and CDR2 is YYDKDF (reference sequence). The CDR3 loop is CATSGGGNSPLHF. DNA of the CDR3: TGTGCCACCTCAGGGGGAGGGAATTCACCCCTCCACTTT.

The chain is built from TRBV7-3 and TRBJ1-6, with D uncertain. This CDR3 has 14 amino acids. The V end was cut by 5 bases, the J end by 5 bases, with 10 bases between. Germline V gives CDR1 SGHTA, CDR2 FQGTGA. The CDR3 bases are TGTGCCAGCAGCCCCAGCCCTAATAATTCACCCCTCCACTTT. The encoded protein is CASSPSPNNSPLHF.

The chain employs TRBV20-1 and TRBJ1-1; D is possibly TRBD1 (5 bases). This CDR3 comprises 11 residues. V was clipped by 7 bases and J by 7 bases, with 13 bases between them. Germline V CDR1 and CDR2: DFQATT, SNEGSKA (reference sequence). CDR3: CSGVGGYEAFF. CDR3 bases: TGCAGTGGAGTGGGGGGATATGAAGCTTTCTTT.

J is TRBJ2-3 and V is TRBV9, with a possible D match to TRBD1 (6 bases). CDR3 size: 15 residues. Between the trimmed V and J ends, which lost 3 bases and 1 base, there was a span of 12 bases. Germline V gene data show CDR1 as SGDLS and CDR2 as YYNGEE. CDR3 nucleotides: TGTGCCAGCAGCGGACAGGTGGATGGCACAGATACGCAGTATTTT. Translated, it gives CASSGQVDGTDTQYF. The full variable domain, its missing parts supplied by reference TRBV9 and TRBJ2-3, is DSGVTQTPKHLITATGQRVTLRCSPRSGDLSVYWYQQSLDQGLQFLIQYYNGEERAKGNILERFSAQQFPDLHSELNLSSLELGDSALYFCASSGQVDGTDTQYFGPGTRLTVL.

This chain links TRBV5-4 with TRBJ1-1, with D hard to call. Germline assignment: CDR1 SGHNT and CDR2 YYREEE (reference sequence). CDR3 length: 14 amino acids. Trimming left V 0 bases short and J 0 bases short, with 6 bases between. CDR3 bases: TGTGCCAGCAGCTTGGAGGGCATGAACACTGAAGCTTTCTTT. Its protein is CASSLEGMNTEAFF.

On this clone itself: Germline and junction disagree at one end, which may indicate a read error. The chain is built from TRBV5-1 and TRBJ1-5; the D is unclear. The CDR3 runs 14 residues. Germline V gene data show CDR1 as SGHRS and CDR2 as YFSETQ. Here the CDR3 reads CASSLGPSDQPQHF. CDR3 nucleotides: TGCGCCAGCAGCTTAGGGCCTAGCGATCAGCCCCAGCATTTT.

The V gene is TRBV5-6, the J gene TRBJ1-4; D might be TRBD1 (6 bases). Germline loops: CDR1 SGHDT, CDR2 YYEEEE. V was clipped by 0 bases and J by 5 bases, with 8 bases between them. This CDR3 has 14 residues. Here the CDR3 reads CASSLGQENEKLFF. CDR3 nucleotide sequence: TGTGCCAGCAGCTTGGGACAGGAAAATGAAAAACTGTTTTTT.

V gene TRBV7-2 combines with J gene TRBJ1-2; D gene uncertain. The CDR3 is 13 amino acids. Trimming took 3 bases from V and 2 from J, leaving 7 bases between them. Germline V gives CDR1 SGHTA, CDR2 FQGNSA. The CDR3 coding sequence is TGTGCCAGCAGCTTGGATCTGAACTATGGCTACACCTTC. Amino acid sequence: CASSLDLNYGYTF.

By share, this clone counts as medium-sized. The chain carries TRBV20-1 and TRBJ1-2; 7 nucleotides agree with TRBD1. The CDR3 spans 11 residues. V shed 0 bases, J shed 11 bases, and the junction held 3 bases outside the gene matches. The germline CDR1 and CDR2 sequences are DFQATT and SNEGSKA (reference sequence). The CDR3 DNA is TGCAGTGCTAGAGACACAGGGGAGTACACCTTC. This translates into CSARDTGEYTF.

As to this clone: The germline gene is not matched at one end of the junction; a read error may be the cause. The gene calls are TRBV7-7 and TRBJ2-5, with 7 bases aligning to TRBD1. This CDR3 spans 14 amino acids. From germline, CDR1 is SSHAT and CDR2 FNYEAQ (reference sequence). In DNA form, the CDR3 reads TGTGCTAGCAGCTTGCAAGGGGGCCAGGAGACCCAGTACTTC. This codes for CASSLQGGQETQYF.

This rearrangement joins TRBV10-1 to TRBJ2-1; 8 nucleotides line up with TRBD2. The V gene's germline CDR1 is WNHNN and CDR2 SYGVQD (reference sequence). The CDR3 extends over 15 amino acids. V lost 7 bases and J lost 6; bases outside the gene matches: 11. The CDR3 region is CASKDGSSGFNEQFF. The CDR3 region has the DNA TGCGCCAGCAAGGATGGGTCTAGCGGGTTCAATGAGCAGTTCTTC.

V and J are TRBV7-9 and TRBJ2-2; 10 bases agree with TRBD1. The CDR3 extends over 16 amino acids. The V gene's germline CDR1 is SEHNR and CDR2 FQNEAQ (reference sequence). The junction had 7 bases not matched to a gene; V was cut back by 5 bases and J by 4 bases. Written as DNA, the CDR3 is TGTGCCAGCAGCCATACCGGGACAGGGGTCACCGGGGAGCTGTTTTTT. It encodes CASSHTGTGVTGELFF.

The rearrangement links TRBV7-2 to TRBJ2-7; D ambiguous. The germline V gene has CDR1 SGHTA and CDR2 FQGNSA. The CDR3 has 13 residues. V gave up 5 bases and J gave up 3 bases, with 11 bases separating them. The CDR3: CASSHLDRYEQYF. CDR3 bases: TGTGCCAGCAGCCACCTGGACCGCTACGAGCAGTACTTC. Drawing the rest from reference TRBV7-2 and TRBJ2-7, the complete variable domain is GAGVSQSPSNKVTEKGKDVELRCDPISGHTALYWYRQSLGQGLEFLIYFQGNSAPDKSGLPSDRFSAERTGGSVSTLTIQRTQQEDSAVYLCASSHLDRYEQYFGPGTRLTVT.

The chain recombines TRBV27 with TRBJ2-7; TRBD1 matches at 10 bases. The length of the CDR3 is 15 residues. Trimming removed 0 bases from V and 3 bases from J; junction bases left unmatched: 2. From germline, CDR1 is MNHEY and CDR2 SMNVEV (reference sequence). As DNA, the CDR3 is TGTGCCAGCAGTTTATCCGGGACAGGGGACTACGAGCAGTACTTC. Its protein product is CASSLSGTGDYEQYF.

The chain joins TRBV7-9 to TRBJ2-1; possibly TRBD1 or TRBD2 for D (6 bases each). The CDR3 consists of 17 residues. Germline V gene data show CDR1 as SEHNR and CDR2 as FQNEAQ (reference sequence). With 5 bases removed from V and 5 bases from J, the gap between germline ends came to 22 bases. The CDR3 sequence: CASSRRGAATVHNEQFF. The CDR3 DNA follows: TGTGCCAGCAGCCGGAGGGGGGCCGCTACAGTCCACAATGAGCAGTTCTTC.